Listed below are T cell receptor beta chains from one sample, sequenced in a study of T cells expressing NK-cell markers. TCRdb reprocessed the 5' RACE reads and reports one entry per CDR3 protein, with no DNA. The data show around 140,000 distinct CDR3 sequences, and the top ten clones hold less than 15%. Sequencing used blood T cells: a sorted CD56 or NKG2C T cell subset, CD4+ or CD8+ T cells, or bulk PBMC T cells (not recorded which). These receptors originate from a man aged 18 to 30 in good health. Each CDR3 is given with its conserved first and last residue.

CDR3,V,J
CASSSSTENTEAFF,TRBV6-5,TRBJ1-1
CATSEFMGAEAFF,TRBV15,TRBJ1-1
CASSHRGSSSYEQYF,TRBV6-1,TRBJ2-7
CASSRVSGRVNEQFF,TRBV6-1,TRBJ2-1
CSVVLAGELFF,TRBV29-1,TRBJ2-2
CASRAENTGELFF,TRBV12-3/TRBV12-4,TRBJ2-2
CASSSQGASTDTQYF,TRBV28,TRBJ2-3
CASRTWHRETDTQYF,TRBV19,TRBJ2-3
CASSPRTGLPTDTQYF,TRBV27,TRBJ2-3
CASSPPVSGGTDTQYF,TRBV12-3/TRBV12-4,TRBJ2-3
CASSLDGGIGRAEAFF,TRBV11-2,TRBJ1-1
CASSMTQGAYDEQYF,TRBV19,TRBJ2-7
CASSETGTGNGYTF,TRBV5-1,TRBJ1-2
CASSSPGSTGELFF,TRBV11-2,TRBJ2-2
CASSIWLAGANEQFF,TRBV19,TRBJ2-1
CASSIGLSGAYEQYF,TRBV19,TRBJ2-7
CASSPSGRQETQYF,TRBV28,TRBJ2-5
CASNIDRASETQYF,TRBV28,TRBJ2-5
CASSLLFGRGGDEKLFF,TRBV7-9,TRBJ1-4
CAWRRGSQSSYEQYF,TRBV30,TRBJ2-7
CSARADEGLNQPQHF,TRBV20-1,TRBJ1-5
CASSQGGTSGTDTQYF,TRBV4-3,TRBJ2-3
CASSPSGREETQYF,TRBV25-1,TRBJ2-5
CASSSAFDATGELFF,TRBV12-3/TRBV12-4,TRBJ2-2
CASSPGTSGNTIYF,TRBV18,TRBJ1-3
CATSSGGLAGEQYF,TRBV15,TRBJ2-7
CASSPWPGGGGSYNEQFF,TRBV5-1,TRBJ2-1
CASKGTSGPYNEQFF,TRBV2,TRBJ2-1
CASSPYAANTGELFF,TRBV14,TRBJ2-2
CASSTHRDYNEQFF,TRBV27,TRBJ2-1
CASSPSGSKNTDTQYF,TRBV7-3,TRBJ2-3
CASSQATGNEQFF,TRBV3-1,TRBJ2-1
CASSPNGPYEQYF,TRBV7-9,TRBJ2-7
CASSLDATGEGYEQYF,TRBV7-2,TRBJ2-7
CASTLTDEQYF,TRBV7-9,TRBJ2-7
CASSQYYRQANQPQHF,TRBV27,TRBJ1-5
CASSHGTGRTTDTQYF,TRBV14,TRBJ2-3
CASSFTRENTGELFF,TRBV5-1,TRBJ2-2
CASSFAAGGLVETQYF,TRBV19,TRBJ2-5
CASSQIQETQYF,TRBV7-9,TRBJ2-5
CASSLGTGTSTGELFF,TRBV7-2,TRBJ2-2
CASSEGYAAHEQFF,TRBV2,TRBJ2-1
CSATGTGDNEQFF,TRBV20-1,TRBJ2-1
CASSPGLEGETQYF,TRBV28,TRBJ2-5
CASSFGTGGIRGDTQYF,TRBV27,TRBJ2-3
CASSLAWAAREPQHF,TRBV7-2,TRBJ1-5
CASSFMKSQRVPSTDTQYF,TRBV11-2,TRBJ2-3
CASSLVPGRGPDTQYF,TRBV5-6,TRBJ2-3
CASSDRGGPTNTGELFF,TRBV25-1,TRBJ2-2
CASSPFTTGVDETQYF,TRBV7-2,TRBJ2-5
CAWSDLGPNSPLHF,TRBV30,TRBJ1-6
CASSGTAKGWPQHF,TRBV12-3/TRBV12-4,TRBJ1-5
CASGRLDSYEQYF,TRBV10-2,TRBJ2-7
CASSWTDGLNGYTF,TRBV5-5,TRBJ1-2